Listed here are 5 T cell receptor beta chains from one sample, sequenced in a study of chemoradiotherapy in HPV16-positive cancers (dated by TCRdb to between 2021 and 2023). The library was generated by the immunoSEQ multiplex PCR assay. Entries here come from immuneACCESS through TCRdb and include only in-frame sequences with V and J called. Some clones fail to appear in such tables; in the studies checked, an unresolved V gene covers under half of the shortfall, and the cause of the remainder is unknown. Recorded for this sample are 13,000 to 15,000 clones; 69% of them occurred a single time. Clones ranked in the top ten supply 15% to 20% of the sample. The biological material was taken from a patient who underwent chemoradiotherapy. Receptor source: a human donor with HPV-associated anogenital cancer.

The chain uses TRBV5-1 and TRBJ1-1; 9 nucleotides line up with TRBD1. CDR1 and CDR2 from the germline V gene are SGHRS and YFSETQ. The CDR3 sequence is 16 residues long. V shed 0 bases, J shed 5 bases, and the junction held 8 bases outside the gene matches. The CDR3 loop is CASSLALGQGSTEAFF. CDR3 in DNA: TGCGCCAGCAGCTTGGCCCTAGGACAGGGGAGTACTGAAGCTTTCTTT. Filled out from reference TRBV5-1 and TRBJ1-1, the complete variable domain reads KAGVTQTPRYLIKTRGQQVTLSCSPISGHRSVSWYQQTPGQGLQFLFEYFSETQRNKGNFPGRFSGRQFSNSRSEMNVSTLELGDSALYLCASSLALGQGSTEAFFGQGTRLTVV.

The V call is TRBV11-2, the J call TRBJ1-2, with D uncertain. The CDR3 runs to 16 residues. V was shortened by 5 bases and J by 4 bases, with 20 bases between the two germline ends. Germline values: CDR1 SGHAT, CDR2 FQNNGV. Here the CDR3 reads CASSEIRSHDRYGYTF. The CDR3, as DNA: TGTGCCAGCAGCGAAATTCGGTCCCACGACCGCTATGGCTACACCTTC.

The chain couples TRBV4-3 to TRBJ2-3, with TRBD2 identical over 8 bases. This CDR3 has 17 amino acids. CDR1 is LGHNA and CDR2 is YSLEER in the germline V gene. J gave up 3 bases and V 0 bases, and 8 bases lay outside the gene matches. The CDR3, as DNA: TGCGCCAGCAGCCAAGAAGGTAGCGGGGACCCAACAGATACGCAGTATTTT. This translates into CASSQEGSGDPTDTQYF.

The V gene is TRBV2, the J gene TRBJ2-7; 7 bases are shared with TRBD2. V was clipped by 6 bases and J by 0 bases; unmatched bases: 8. This CDR3 spans 15 amino acids. Germline V gene data show CDR1 as SNHLY and CDR2 as FYNNEI. The CDR3 DNA reads TGTGCCAGCAGCCCGTGGAGCGGGGCCTCCTACGAGCAGTACTTC. This sequence encodes CASSPWSGASYEQYF.

The rearrangement joins TRBV2 to TRBJ2-7; maybe TRBD1 (6 bases). This CDR3 has 13 residues. Trimming shortened V by 7 bases and J by 4 bases, and 14 bases separated the two germline ends. CDR1 and CDR2 (germline): SNHLY, FYNNEI. This chain's CDR3 is CASKVGQGYEQYF. CDR3 DNA: TGTGCCAGCAAAGTGGGACAAGGATACGAGCAGTACTTC. Using reference TRBV2 and TRBJ2-7 for the parts outside the CDR3, the full variable domain is EPEVTQTPSHQVTQMGQEVILRCVPISNHLYFYWYRQILGQKVEFLVSFYNNEISEKSEIFDDQFSVERPDGSNFTLKIRSTKLEDSAMYFCASKVGQGYEQYFGPGTRLTVT.